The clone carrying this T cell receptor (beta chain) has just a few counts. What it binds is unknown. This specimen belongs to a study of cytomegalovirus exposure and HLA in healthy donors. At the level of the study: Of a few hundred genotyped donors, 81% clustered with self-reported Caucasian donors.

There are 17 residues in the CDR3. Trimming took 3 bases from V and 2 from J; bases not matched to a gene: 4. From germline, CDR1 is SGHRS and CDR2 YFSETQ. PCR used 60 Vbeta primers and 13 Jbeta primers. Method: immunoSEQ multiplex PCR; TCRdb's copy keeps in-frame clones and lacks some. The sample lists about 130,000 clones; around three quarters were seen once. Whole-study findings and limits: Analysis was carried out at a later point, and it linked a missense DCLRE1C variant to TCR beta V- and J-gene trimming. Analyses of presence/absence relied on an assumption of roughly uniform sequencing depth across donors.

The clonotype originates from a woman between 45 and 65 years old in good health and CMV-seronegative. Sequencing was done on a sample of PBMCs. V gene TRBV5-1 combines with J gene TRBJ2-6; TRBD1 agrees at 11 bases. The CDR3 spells CASSSRDRGAGANVLTF. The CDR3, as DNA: TGCGCCAGCAGCTCCCGGGACAGGGGGGCTGGGGCCAACGTCCTGACTTTC.